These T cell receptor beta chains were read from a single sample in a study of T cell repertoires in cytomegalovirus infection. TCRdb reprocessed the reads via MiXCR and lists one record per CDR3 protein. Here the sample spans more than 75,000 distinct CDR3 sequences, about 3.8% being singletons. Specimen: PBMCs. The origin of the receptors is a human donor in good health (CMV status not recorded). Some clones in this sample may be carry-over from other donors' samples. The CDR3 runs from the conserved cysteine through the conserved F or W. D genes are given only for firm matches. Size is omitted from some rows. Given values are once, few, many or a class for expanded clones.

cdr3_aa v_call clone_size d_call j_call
CASSLLRGNNSPLHF TRBV7-2 many TRBD1 TRBJ1-6
CASSFRDGMSEQYF TRBV5-1 many . TRBJ2-7
CASRPMGSYNEQFF TRBV7-2 many . TRBJ2-1
CASRRAASRGNIQYF TRBV6-8 many . TRBJ2-4
CASSYLSVLMNTEAFF TRBV6-5 many . TRBJ1-1
CASSFDAGRNTIYF TRBV7-9 many . TRBJ1-3
CSAFLPGSQPQHF TRBV20-1 many . TRBJ1-5
CASSVGVGRETQYF TRBV7-6 many . TRBJ2-5
CASSQGQHSNQPQHF TRBV19 many TRBD1 TRBJ1-5
CASSPTPGLAGENEQFF TRBV7-3 many TRBD2 TRBJ2-1
CASTPGECETQYF TRBV6-5 . . TRBJ2-5
CASSFAGRSSYNSPLHF TRBV12-3/TRBV12-4 many . TRBJ1-6
CSARAVSFGYEQYF TRBV20-1 many . TRBJ2-7
CASSWGGVETQYF TRBV7-8 many . TRBJ2-5
CASSSTGQVFYNEQFF TRBV7-8 many TRBD1 TRBJ2-1
CASSLGVRRRVIPMNTEAFF TRBV7-9 many . TRBJ1-1
CASSPRLADTQYF TRBV14 many . TRBJ2-3
CASSQGTGTRNTIYF TRBV4-2 many . TRBJ1-3
CASSRRYRATDTQYF TRBV4-3 many . TRBJ2-3
CASNGAGTSYGYTF TRBV19 many . TRBJ1-2
CASSRAWQGIYYNSPLHF TRBV4-3 many . TRBJ1-6
CAKGDYSYNEQFF TRBV19 many . TRBJ2-1
CASSPAPGHSGDEQFF TRBV7-6 many . TRBJ2-1
CASSLSGGELNTEAFF TRBV7-6 many . TRBJ1-1
CASGFSGNTIYF TRBV12-3/TRBV12-4 many . TRBJ1-3
CASSSRTLNTEAFF TRBV6-2/TRBV6-3 many . TRBJ1-1
CASSIKGTGENGYTF TRBV18 many TRBD1 TRBJ1-2
CASSNSILGVTEAFF TRBV19 many . TRBJ1-1
CASSLGWTTYEQFF TRBV5-4 many . TRBJ2-1
CASSDDRGPDTQYF TRBV6-1 many TRBD1 TRBJ2-3
CASSLRLAGNNEQFF TRBV19 many TRBD2 TRBJ2-1
CASTPGRTGVYEQYF TRBV3-1 many TRBD1 TRBJ2-7
CASSPPGRAYQETQYF TRBV28 many . TRBJ2-5
CATSRDVQGSGNTIYF TRBV15 many . TRBJ1-3
CASSARQGDGGYQPQHF TRBV6-2/TRBV6-3 many TRBD1 TRBJ1-5
CASSAVGTSGGEQFF TRBV6-1 many TRBD2 TRBJ2-1
CASSAPTATNEKLFF TRBV7-9 many . TRBJ1-4
CASSSDRVSGNTIYF TRBV7-2 many TRBD1 TRBJ1-3
CASSLGSDSNQPQHF TRBV12-3/TRBV12-4 many . TRBJ1-5